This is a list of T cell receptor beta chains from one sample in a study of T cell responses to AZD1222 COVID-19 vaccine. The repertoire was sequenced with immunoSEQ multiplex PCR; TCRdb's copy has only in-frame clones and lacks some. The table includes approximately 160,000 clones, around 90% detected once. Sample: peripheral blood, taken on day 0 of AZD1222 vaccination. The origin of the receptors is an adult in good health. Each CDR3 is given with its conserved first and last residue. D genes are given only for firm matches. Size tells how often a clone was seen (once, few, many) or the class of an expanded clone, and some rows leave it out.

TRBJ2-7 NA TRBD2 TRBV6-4 TGTGCCAGCATGCGGGCGGCGGGAGAACCCTACGAGCAGTACTTC CASMRAAGEPYEQYF
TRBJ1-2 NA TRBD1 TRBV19 TGTGCCAGTACCCTACAGGGGGTGGATGGCTACACCTTC CASTLQGVDGYTF
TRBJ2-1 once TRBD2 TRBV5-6 TGTGCCAGCAGCTTGCAAGGGCTAGCGGGAGAACGGCAGTTCTTC CASSLQGLAGERQFF
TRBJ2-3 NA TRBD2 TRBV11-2 TGTGCCAGCAGCTTAGTAGTAGGGACTAGCGGGAGCGGGGATACGCAGTATTTT CASSLVVGTSGSGDTQYF
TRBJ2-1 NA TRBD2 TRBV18 TGTGCCAGCTCACCACCACAACTAGCGGGAGATGAGCAGTTCTTC CASSPPQLAGDEQFF
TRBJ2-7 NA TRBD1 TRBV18 TGTGCCAGCTCACAGACCCTCTGGACAGGGGAGGGCGAGCAGTACTTC CASSQTLWTGEGEQYF
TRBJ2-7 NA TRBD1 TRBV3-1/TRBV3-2 TGTGCCAGCAGCCCCCTCGGACAGGGTGGGAGGACTAACGAGCAGTACTTC CASSPLGQGGRTNEQYF
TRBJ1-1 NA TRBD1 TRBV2 TGTGCCAGCCAGGGGGGATCGACTGAAGCTTTCTTT CASQGGSTEAFF
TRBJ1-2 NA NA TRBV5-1 TGCGCCAGCAGCTTAGACAGCGGAATCTCGAACTATGGCTACACCTTC CASSLDSGISNYGYTF
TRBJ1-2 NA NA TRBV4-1 TGCGCCAGCAGCCAAGTAGTGCGAGAAGAGCGGGGCTACACCTTC CASSQVVREERGYTF
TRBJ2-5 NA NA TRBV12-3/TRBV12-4 TGTGCCAGCAGTTTTGTAGAGGGGACCCAGTACTTC CASSFVEGTQYF
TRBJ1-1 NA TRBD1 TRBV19 TGTGCCAGTAGTATCGACAGGGGGAACACTGAAGCTTTCTTT CASSIDRGNTEAFF
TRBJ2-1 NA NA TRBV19 TGTGCCAGTAGTATAGGTCGGGGAGGCAATGAGCAGTTCTTC CASSIGRGGNEQFF
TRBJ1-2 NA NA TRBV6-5 TGTGCCAGCAGTTACAGGGAAAACTATGGCTACACCTTC CASSYRENYGYTF
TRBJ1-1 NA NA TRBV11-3 TGTGCCAGCAGCTTAGCGCGGGGGAGCGGGGTAGCTTTCTTT CASSLARGSGVAFF
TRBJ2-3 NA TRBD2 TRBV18 TGTGCCAGCTCCCGCCTCGGGAGGGCCCTCGCAGATACGCAGTATTTT CASSRLGRALADTQYF
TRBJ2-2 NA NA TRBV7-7 TGTGCCAGCAGCCCCCTCCAGGCTAACGGGGAGCTGTTTTTT CASSPLQANGELFF
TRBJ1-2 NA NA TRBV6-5 TGTGCCAGCAGTTCCCCGGGCGGAGCTAACTATGGCTACACCTTC CASSSPGGANYGYTF
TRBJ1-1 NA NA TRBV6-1 TGTGCCAGCAGTGATGTCCCGACAGGGAACACTGAAGCTTTCTTT CASSDVPTGNTEAFF
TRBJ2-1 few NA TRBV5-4 TGTGCCAGCAGCCGGTTAGTGGGCCCCTACAATGAGCAGTTCTTC CASSRLVGPYNEQFF
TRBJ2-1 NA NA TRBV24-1 TGTGCCACCAGGGATACTCGGGGTTCCTACAATGAGCAGTTCTTC CATRDTRGSYNEQFF
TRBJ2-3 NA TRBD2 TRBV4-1 TGCGCCAGCAGCCCTTTGGGGACTAGCGGGAGGGCCCTCAATACGCAGTATTTT CASSPLGTSGRALNTQYF
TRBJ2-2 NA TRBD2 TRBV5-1 TGCGCCAGCAGCCCCGGGACTAGCGGGAGATCCGGGGAGCTGTTTTTT CASSPGTSGRSGELFF
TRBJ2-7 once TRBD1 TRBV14 TGTGCCAGCAGCCAGGACAGGGTGGTTGCGGGCGAGCAGTACTTC CASSQDRVVAGEQYF
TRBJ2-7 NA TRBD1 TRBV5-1 TGCGCCAGCAGCGGACCCCTGGAGGAGGGACAGGGTAGTTCTCGAGCCCATTACGAGCAGTACTTC CASSGPLEEGQGSSRAHYEQYF
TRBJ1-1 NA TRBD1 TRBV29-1 TGCAGCGTTGAAAAGGGGGCCCTAATGGGCACTGAAGCTTTCTTT CSVEKGALMGTEAFF
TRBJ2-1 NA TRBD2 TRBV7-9 TGTGCCAGCAGCCCGGGACTAGCGGGAGGGCCGAACTACAATGAGCAGTTCTTC CASSPGLAGGPNYNEQFF
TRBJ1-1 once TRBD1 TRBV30 TGTGCCTGGGGACCGGGACAGGCAATGAACACTGAAGCTTTCTTT CAWGPGQAMNTEAFF
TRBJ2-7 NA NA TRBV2 TGTGCCAGCAGTGACGGGTCGGCAGGGTTCTACGAGCAGTACTTC CASSDGSAGFYEQYF
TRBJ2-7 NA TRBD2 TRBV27 TGTGCCAGCAGTCCTGTCACTAGCGGGAGTTACGAGCAGTACTTC CASSPVTSGSYEQYF